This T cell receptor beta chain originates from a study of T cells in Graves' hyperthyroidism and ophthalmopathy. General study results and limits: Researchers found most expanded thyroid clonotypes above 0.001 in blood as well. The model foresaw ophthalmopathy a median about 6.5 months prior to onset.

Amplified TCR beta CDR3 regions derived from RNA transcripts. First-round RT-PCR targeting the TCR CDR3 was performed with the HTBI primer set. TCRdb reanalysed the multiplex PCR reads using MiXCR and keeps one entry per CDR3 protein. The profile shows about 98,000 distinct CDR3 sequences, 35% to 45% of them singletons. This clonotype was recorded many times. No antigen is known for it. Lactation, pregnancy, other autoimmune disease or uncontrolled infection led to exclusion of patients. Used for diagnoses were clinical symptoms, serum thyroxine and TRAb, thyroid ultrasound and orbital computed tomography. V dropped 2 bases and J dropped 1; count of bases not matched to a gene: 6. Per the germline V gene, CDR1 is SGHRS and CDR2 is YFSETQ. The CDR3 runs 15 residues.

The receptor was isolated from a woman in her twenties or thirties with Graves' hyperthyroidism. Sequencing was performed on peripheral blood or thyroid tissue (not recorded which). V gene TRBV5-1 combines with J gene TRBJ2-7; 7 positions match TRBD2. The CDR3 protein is CASSFAAGESYEQYF. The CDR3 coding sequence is TGCGCCAGCAGCTTCGCGGCGGGAGAGTCCTACGAGCAGTACTTC.